The 13 T cell receptor beta chains reported below all come from one sample, sequenced in a study of regulatory T cells in long-lasting Graves disease. Time point in this sample: persistent/refractory GD, antithyroid drugs over 5 years with positive TRAb. There was RNA extracted from PBMCs, and the TCR library was made from it. For TCR beta, libraries came from iRepertoire HTBI primers and Arm-PCR of CDR3 regions. In TCRdb, the multiplex PCR reads were re-called with MiXCR into one record per CDR3 protein. The sample has about 290,000 distinct CDR3 sequences; roughly a fifth are singletons. The material was peripheral blood mononuclear cells (PBMCs), obtained when the disease was refractory, from a patient treated with antithyroid drugs. The receptors originated from a female donor with Graves disease.

The chain combines TRBV7-2 with TRBJ2-5; D is perhaps TRBD1 or TRBD2 (7 bases each). Deletions cut 5 bases from V and 2 bases from J, with 21 bases between. Germline V CDR1 and CDR2: SGHTA, FQGNSA. The length of the CDR3 is 17 residues. CDR3 nucleotides: TGTGCCAGCAGCCCAGGGGGGGCTCCTGGGGGACAAGAGACCCAGTACTTC. Protein: CASSPGGAPGGQETQYF.

The rearrangement joins TRBV5-1 to TRBJ2-3, with 7 bases fitting TRBD1. The germline gives CDR1 SGHRS, CDR2 YFSETQ. The V and J ends lost 2 bases and 1 base, in that order; junction bases with no gene match: 1. CDR3 size: 14 residues. CDR3 in DNA: TGCGCCAGCAGCTTCGGACAGGGCACAGATACGCAGTATTTT. This gives the protein CASSFGQGTDTQYF.

This clonotype was found many times. V is TRBV2 and J is TRBJ2-7; the D gene is possibly TRBD1 (6 bases). The V gene's germline CDR1 is SNHLY and CDR2 FYNNEI. CDR3 length: 13 amino acids. Trimming left V 2 bases short and J 7 bases short, with 12 bases between. CDR3 amino acids: CASSEQGTGEQYF. CDR3 sequence (DNA): TGTGCCAGCAGTGAACAGGGGACGGGGGAGCAGTACTTC.

This chain joins TRBV12-3 or TRBV12-4 and TRBJ1-5, with 10 positions matching TRBD1. The CDR3 spans 18 residues. V shed 3 bases and J 7 bases; nucleotides not matched to a gene: 15. The CDR3 region has the DNA TGTGCCAGCAGTTTTACGATACGGGAGACAGGGGGCGAACAGCCCCAGCATTTT. It codes for CASSFTIRETGGEQPQHF.

V and J are TRBV7-9 and TRBJ1-5; D is undetermined. V gave up 1 base and J gave up 3 bases, with 7 bases separating them. The CDR3 consists of 14 residues. Germline lookup yields CDR1 SEHNR and CDR2 FQNEAQ (reference sequence). The CDR3 spells CASSLDGLNQPQHF. CDR3 sequence (DNA): TGTGCCAGCAGCTTAGACGGCCTCAATCAGCCCCAGCATTTT.

On this clonotype: A much larger clone lies a single base off, so this may be a read error. This chain connects TRBV2 to TRBJ2-7; D perhaps matches TRBD1 (6 bases). This CDR3 comprises 13 residues. Germline assignment: CDR1 SNHLY and CDR2 FYNNEI. The CDR3 DNA reads TGTGCCGGCAGAGAGACAGGTTTCTACGAGCAGTACTTC. It yields the protein CAGRETGFYEQYF.

This clonotype came up many times. The chain carries TRBV2 and TRBJ2-2; possibly TRBD1 for D (6 bases). V lost 7 bases to trimming and J lost 1 base, with 10 bases between them. Germline CDR1 is SNHLY and CDR2 is FYNNEI. The CDR3 sequence is 14 residues long. The CDR3 DNA reads TGTGCCAGCATTGAGACAGGGAACACCGGGGAGCTGTTTTTT. Protein sequence: CASIETGNTGELFF.

This clonotype occurred a few times. The junction differs from germline at one of its ends, possibly a read error. V is TRBV3-1 and J is TRBJ2-6, with a possible D match to TRBD1 (5 bases). In germline, CDR1 is LGHDT, CDR2 YNNKEL (reference sequence). This CDR3 has 15 residues. CDR3 bases: TGTGCCAGCAGCCTAGGGCCGCCTGGGGCCAACGTCCTGACTTTT. It codes for CASSLGPPGANVLTF.

This clonotype has more than one count but fewer than ten. This chain links TRBV12-3 or TRBV12-4 with TRBJ2-7; the D gene is possibly TRBD1 (6 bases). The CDR3 totals 11 residues. Trimming took off 8 bases at V and 3 bases at J, with 8 bases between the two ends. Written as DNA, the CDR3 is TGTGCCAGCGCACAGGGCTACGAGCAGTACTTC. Protein: CASAQGYEQYF.

A remark on this clonotype: A much more abundant neighbour one base away suggests this may be a read error. V and J are TRBV6-2 or TRBV6-3 and TRBJ2-7; TRBD1 matches at 7 bases. This CDR3 has 16 amino acids. Losses at the gene ends were 5 bases for V and 3 bases for J; bases not matched to a gene: 13. CDR1 and CDR2 (germline): MNHEY, SVGEGT. CDR3 sequence: CASSHASTGSSYEQYF. The DNA of the CDR3 is TGTGCCAGCAGTCACGCTTCGACAGGGTCCAGCTACGAGCAGTACTTC.

The chain has TRBV6-2 or TRBV6-3 and TRBJ2-2, with D possibly TRBD1 on 6 matching bases. The CDR3 extends over 13 amino acids. With 11 bases removed from V and 4 bases from J, the gap between germline ends came to 14 bases. Germline V lookup: CDR1 MNHEY, CDR2 SVGEGT. The DNA of the CDR3 is TGTGCCTGCGGACAGAGTTTCACCGGGGAGCTGTTTTTT. Amino acids: CACGQSFTGELFF.

The V gene is TRBV28, the J gene TRBJ1-1; 8 nucleotides align to TRBD1. Germline CDR1 MDHEN, CDR2 SYDVKM. Trimming took 4 bases from V and 5 from J; bases not matched to a gene: 9. The CDR3 is 15 residues long. This CDR3 reads CASSSLDRVGTEAFF. The CDR3 DNA follows: TGTGCCAGCAGTTCTCTGGACAGGGTGGGTACTGAAGCTTTCTTT.

This clonotype showed up just a few times. The chain joins TRBV7-2 to TRBJ1-1; D is possibly TRBD1 (6 bases). This CDR3 has 18 amino acids. Germline CDR1 SGHTA, CDR2 FQGNSA. Trimming stripped 1 base from V and 5 bases from J, with 23 bases between. This CDR3 is CASSLGGARGGMGTEAFF. DNA for the CDR3: TGTGCCAGCAGCTTAGGGGGGGCCAGAGGGGGGATGGGAACTGAAGCTTTCTTT. The full variable domain, its missing parts supplied by reference TRBV7-2 and TRBJ1-1, is GAGVSQSPSNKVTEKGKDVELRCDPISGHTALYWYRQSLGQGLEFLIYFQGNSAPDKSGLPSDRFSAERTGGSVSTLTIQRTQQEDSAVYLCASSLGGARGGMGTEAFFGQGTRLTVV.